The entry that follows covers one T cell receptor (beta chain) sequence. The method was immunoSEQ multiplex PCR; TCRdb's version includes in-frame clones alone and lacks a portion of them. The sample records tens of thousands of clones, roughly 96% being singletons. The source of the sample is a study of circulating and synovial CD4+ cells in juvenile arthritis. The sample comprised CD4+ T cells from blood. The sequence derives from a human donor with juvenile idiopathic arthritis.

CDR3: CASSIGTSGGNEQFF. The CDR3, as DNA: TGCGCCAGCAGCATTGGGACTAGCGGGGGCAATGAGCAGTTCTTC. The rearrangement uses TRBV5-1 and TRBJ2-1; 14 bases fit TRBD2. Losses at the gene ends were 4 bases for V and 6 bases for J; bases not matched to a gene: 3. The CDR3 runs to 15 residues. Looked up from germline, CDR1 is SGHRS and CDR2 is YFSETQ.